A single T cell receptor beta chain is shown here with its context. This entry belongs to a study of T cell clonotyping in hematopoietic cell transplantation. TCRdb's table, derived via immunoSEQ multiplex PCR, lists solely in-frame clones and lacks some. The sample lists more than 5,000 clones, about 30% occurring once. V gave up 3 bases and J gave up 5 bases, with 7 bases separating them. This CDR3 comprises 12 residues. The germline V gene encodes CDR1 GTSNPN and CDR2 SVGIG (reference sequence). The sequence was collected from a female patient in her forties or fifties who had an allogeneic stem cell transplant from an unrelated donor, so the T cells may come from the graft donor. Some clones in this sample may be carry-over from other donors' samples. The material was peripheral blood mononuclear cells, obtained 30 days after allogeneic stem cell transplant. V is TRBV30 and J is TRBJ2-2; D may be TRBD2 (5 bases). This CDR3 is CAWRRGTGELFF. The DNA of the CDR3 is TGTGCCTGGAGAAGAGGGACCGGGGAGCTGTTTTTT.